Listed below are T cell receptor beta chains from one sample, sequenced in a study of cytomegalovirus exposure and HLA in healthy donors. The table came from immunoSEQ multiplex PCR; TCRdb's copy has only in-frame clones and leaves some out. The profile shows about 59,000 clones, roughly 80% of them singletons. Sequencing was done on a sample of PBMCs. These receptor sequences come from a woman aged 35 to 49 in good health and CMV-seronegative. Each CDR3 is given with its conserved first and last residue. D genes are given only for firm matches. The listing skips clone size in some rows; elsewhere it reads once, few, many or a size class.

size	V	D	J	DNA	CDR3
once	TRBV28	NA	TRBJ1-5	TGTGCCAGCAGCGCGGGAGGGGATCATCAGCCCCAGCATTTT	CASSAGGDHQPQHF
NA	TRBV19	NA	TRBJ1-5	TGTGCCAGTAGTATCATAACTGTTGGGGGGGCAACAAGCAATCAGCCCCAGCATTTT	CASSIITVGGATSNQPQHF
NA	TRBV30	TRBD2	TRBJ2-1	TGTGCCTGGAGTGCCATGGGACTAGCGGGGCCGGGCGATGAGCAGTTCTTC	CAWSAMGLAGPGDEQFF
NA	TRBV28	TRBD1	TRBJ1-1	TGTGCCAGCAGTTCGAGGGGGCTGAACACTGAAGCTTTCTTT	CASSSRGLNTEAFF
NA	TRBV27	NA	TRBJ2-7	TGTGCCAGCTCCAGCGGGCCCTCCTACGAGCAGTACTTC	CASSSGPSYEQYF
NA	TRBV12-5	NA	TRBJ2-3	TGTGCTAGTGGTTTAGGGGGAAGAGGCGCAGATACGCAGTATTTT	CASGLGGRGADTQYF
NA	TRBV18	NA	TRBJ2-1	TGTGCCAGCTCACCCGGGACTCTTAATGAGCAGTTCTTC	CASSPGTLNEQFF
NA	TRBV5-1	NA	TRBJ1-5	TGCGCCAGCAGCTTGGGGGGGCGCGGCAATCAGCCCCAGCATTTT	CASSLGGRGNQPQHF
NA	TRBV6-4	NA	TRBJ2-6	TGTGCCAGCAGTGCGGGGGATCCCTCTGGGGCCAACGTCCTGACTTTC	CASSAGDPSGANVLTF
NA	TRBV29-1	TRBD1	TRBJ2-7	TGCAGCGTAGTGGACAGGGAGTACGAGCAGTACTTC	CSVVDREYEQYF
NA	TRBV27	TRBD2	TRBJ2-1	TGTGCCAGCAGTCCCGGGACTAGATACAATGAGCAGTTCTTC	CASSPGTRYNEQFF
few	TRBV4-2	NA	TRBJ2-3	TGTGCCAGCAGGGGGGCGGGTGAAGGAACAGATACGCAGTATTTT	CASRGAGEGTDTQYF
once	TRBV4-1	NA	TRBJ1-1	TGCGCCAGCAGCCAAGTTCAGTTGAACACTGAAGCTTTCTTT	CASSQVQLNTEAFF
NA	TRBV10-3	NA	TRBJ1-1	TGTGCCATCAGTGACAGAAGGGGTATGAACACTGAAGCTTTCTTT	CAISDRRGMNTEAFF
NA	TRBV13	TRBD2	TRBJ2-1	TGTGCCAGCAGCTCAGGACTAGCGGATGAGCAGTTCTTC	CASSSGLADEQFF
NA	TRBV28	TRBD2	TRBJ2-1	TGTGCCAGCAGTCAACTAGCGAGTGGGTACAATGAGCAGTTCTTC	CASSQLASGYNEQFF
NA	TRBV5-6	NA	TRBJ2-7	TGTGCCAGCAGCTCGGACACGCACGGCCACGAGCAGTACTTC	CASSSDTHGHEQYF
once	TRBV21-1	NA	TRBJ2-7	TGTGCCAGCAGCAATTGTCCCGGGACAGGGGGTGAGACCTACGAGCAGTACTTC	CASSNCPGTGGETYEQYF
NA	TRBV5-6	TRBD1	TRBJ2-5	TGTGCCAGCAGCTCCACAGGGGTCCAAGAGACCCAGTACTTC	CASSSTGVQETQYF
NA	TRBV28	NA	TRBJ1-2	TGTGCCAGCATCCGGGACACCTCTGATGGCTACACCTTC	CASIRDTSDGYTF
NA	TRBV11-2	TRBD1	TRBJ1-2	TGTGCCAGCAGCTTCCCGGGACAGTTCCTCTATGGCTACACCTTC	CASSFPGQFLYGYTF
NA	TRBV2	NA	TRBJ1-1	TGTGCCAGCAGTGGGGGGGAACGGACTGAAGCTTTCTTT	CASSGGERTEAFF
NA	TRBV29-1	TRBD2	TRBJ2-7	TGCAGCCCACGGGGGGAGAGCCACTACGAGCAGTACTTC	CSPRGESHYEQYF
NA	TRBV7-9	TRBD1	TRBJ2-2	TGTGCCAGCAGCACCGGACAGGGTAGCGGGGAGCTGTTTTTT	CASSTGQGSGELFF